This T cell receptor (beta chain) was sequenced in a study of CD8 T cells in ankylosing spondylitis. Findings and caveats of the study: Disease-linked clones bore a CD8+ phenotype and were relatively rare in peripheral blood. There were earlier reports of some motif variants in reactive arthritis synovial fluid and blood. For ankylosing spondylitis blood, a TCR beta motif of 7 or 8 highly homologous variants appeared characteristic.

Quantitative 5'-RACE was performed with molecular barcodes, and it yielded the TCR beta libraries. TCRdb re-derived calls from the 5' RACE reads in MiXCR, one entry per CDR3 protein. The profile shows about 400,000 distinct CDR3 sequences, 20% to 25% of them singletons. The CDR3 covers 17 residues. The germline gives CDR1 ENHRY, CDR2 SYGVKD. Deletions cut 3 bases from V and 6 bases from J, with 24 bases between. This clonotype was detected ten times or more. What it binds is not known. Input material: blood, either unsorted or a sorted T cell fraction (not recorded which). The origin of this receptor is a male donor with ankylosing spondylitis or in good health (not recorded which). The chain is built from TRBV10-3 and TRBJ2-7; D call uncertain. The CDR3 protein is CAISDPLVEGNTREQYF. In DNA form, the CDR3 reads TGTGCCATCAGTGACCCCCTTGTGGAAGGGAATACCCGCGAGCAGTACTTC.